This TCR beta chain comes out of a study of cytomegalovirus exposure and HLA in healthy donors (dated by TCRdb to about 2017). Study-level background: In an earlier analysis of 550 to 750 of the donors, 276 Gb of sequence data and 90 million to 120 million unique TCR beta sequences from about 190 million T cells were reported. Approximately 300 gigabases of sequencing data and around 88 million unique TCR sequences made up an early release that covered approximately 700 HLA-typed donors. Among the approximately 420 genotyped donors, approximately 82% belonged to the genetic ancestry cluster associated with self-reported Caucasian donors. The aim of the study was to test whether cataloging public T cell receptors could identify signatures of past pathogen exposure. The T cell repertoires of 666 subjects were profiled by immunosequencing and related to cytomegalovirus serostatus. In addition to the first cohort of 666 subjects, a separate validation cohort of approximately 110 different subjects was used. To predict cytomegalovirus infection status, the study combined high-throughput TCR immunosequencing, statistical association of individual TCRs with disease status, and machine learning. A later analysis re-examined previously published TCR beta repertoires from hundreds of donors and added high-resolution HLA genotyping to investigate patterns of TCR occurrence. The later analysis used no new phenotypic data to find candidate immune exposures, relying instead on TCR beta sequences and their occurrence across donors. To decide whether each TCR beta V gene segment behaved as functional or pseudogenic, an earlier analysis of approximately 590 of the donors relied on high-throughput TCR beta sequencing. Donor age, sex, ethnicity and CMV serostatus were compiled alongside the repertoire data. Genome-wide SNP genotypes for about 55% of the roughly 670 donors were used in a later genetic analysis, which treated that subset as a discovery cohort. All discovery cohort repertoires had been generated using a single sequencing platform. Class I and class II HLA loci were covered by the typing at four-digit resolution. Typing coverage differed by locus: A, B, C, DRB1 and DQB1 were typed in about 620-640 donors, DQA1 in approximately 520, DPA1 in 600 to 610, and DPB1 in about 450. Four to six DR-DQ haplotypes were handled as single units for association and clustering, since linkage in the cohort was strong. Among about 370 genotyped donors of the cohort, an average of around 240,000 unique TCR beta nucleotide sequences was sequenced per donor, of which about 19% were non-productive.

The library was produced with the immunoSEQ multiplex PCR assay. The multiplex PCR relied on a mix of 60 forward primers for TCR Vbeta segments and 13 reverse primers for TCR Jbeta segments. Amplification of the CDR3 region of rearranged TCR beta genes was performed with a multiplex PCR assay on genomic DNA. On the Illumina HiSeq System, the amplified TCR beta libraries were sequenced as 87-base-pair reads. In the paper's pipeline: Across the roughly 670 repertoires, a later analysis counted some 80 million unique TCR beta chains, 8.5 million to 12 million of which were shared by at least two donors. Raw reads were error-corrected and collapsed into unique sequences by a nearest-neighbor algorithm in which closely related sequences were merged to remove PCR and sequencing errors. To assign V, D and J gene segments, CDR3 sequences were aligned to IMGT reference sequences. For a sequence to be retained, at least a six-nucleotide match to both a V gene segment and a J gene segment was required. Rearrangements were classified as productive when the CDR3 lacked stop codons and remained in frame with V and J, and all other rearrangements were classified as non-productive. CDR3 was defined by IMGT convention, running from the second conserved V-encoded cysteine to the conserved J-encoded phenylalanine. The earlier analysis of about 570 of the donors excluded any sequence lacking an unambiguous match to a single V gene segment. An earlier analysis of approximately 590 of the donors classified V segments as functional when productive rearrangements were above 56.7% and as segregating when the standard deviation between donors was above 5%. A statistical classification framework was built to diagnose cytomegalovirus status from the catalog of TCR beta chain sequences. V and J gene assignment, in a later analysis, came from comparing TCR nucleotide sequences with IMGT/GENE-DB human TR gene sequences. In a later analysis, CDR3 sequences and most-parsimonious VDJ recombination scenarios were assigned using the TCRdist pipeline. In a later analysis, each TCR beta chain was defined by its CDR3 amino acid sequence together with its V-gene family, and reads lacking a unique V-gene family were excluded. To address suspected cross-contamination and a sequencing artifact, a later analysis removed some 620 highly shared, low-generation-probability nucleotide sequences. A later analysis calculated a clonal expansion index for each public chain from normalized within-repertoire ranks of inferred template counts. In a later analysis, generation probabilities were computed with a VDJ recombination model fitted to out-of-frame rearrangements, and the resulting probabilities were checked against IGoR. In a later analysis, TCR-TCR, TCR-HLA and TCR-CMV co-occurrence was scored with hypergeometric tests, and a repertoire-size bias correction was applied to TCR pairs. In a later analysis, false discovery rates were estimated by permuting HLA or CMV assignments 20 times. In a later analysis, co-occurring TCRs were grouped using DBSCAN, with TCRdist sequence similarity added in when clustering inside HLA-allele-positive subsets. For co-occurrence clustering, repertoires with fewer than 30,000 or more than 120,000 public chains were excluded, along with roughly five repertoires with anomalous nucleotide sharing. TCRdb re-hosts the immuneACCESS table, in-frame sequences only. Its copies lack some clones; in the studies checked, an unresolved V gene accounts for under half of them, and the cause for the rest is not known. The DNA gave D and trimming, while V, J and clone size come from that table. Counted in this sample were some 120,000 clones; around 73% of them appeared once. The ten largest clones capture about a tenth of the sample.

In total, more than 500 healthy bone marrow donors made up the cohort. All cohort members were sampled while nominally healthy, although unrecorded immune exposures were likely present. The donor was CMV seropositive and was included in the group of about 290 seropositive cohort members. A peripheral blood sample was collected from each donor, and TCR beta sequencing was performed on peripheral blood mononuclear cells. Genomic DNA was extracted from the blood cell samples with the Qiagen DNeasy Blood Extraction Kit. Here is what the overall study found, with its caveats: Linkage disequilibrium might explain the correlated functional status among segregating V segments, but an unknown experimental factor could not be excluded. Most CMV-associated TCR beta chains appeared to be HLA-restricted in a later analysis, and the HLA associations seemed to be driven largely by CMV exposure. A later analysis associated 15,000 to 20,000 TCR beta sequences with specific HLA alleles at a false discovery rate of 0.05. In a later genetic analysis, a missense DCLRE1C variant was associated with V-gene and J-gene trimming of TCR beta chains, and the association was replicated in an independent cohort. In vitro tests confirmed that three of the cytomegalovirus-associated TCR beta chains recognize cytomegalovirus antigens. According to a later genetic analysis, donors in an Asian-associated ancestry cluster had fewer N-insertions in productive TCRs than the approximately 610-donor mean. Because counts were too low, more than 15 rarely observed V segments, including chromosome 9 orphons, were left out of the earlier analysis of roughly 600 of the donors. A cluster of highly shared sequence variants was judged likely to represent a technical artifact of the sequencing pipeline. In this cohort, only TCR beta chains were sequenced, and detectable features were limited by the absence of alpha or paired-chain data. Compared with equally common non-associated chains, HLA-associated TCR beta chains in a later analysis were more clonally expanded and had lower generation probabilities. In an earlier analysis of about 600 of the donors, most TCR beta V segments appeared in productive rearrangements about 87% or about 30% of the time, broadly matching IMGT annotations. Immune exposure information for the cohort was limited to CMV serostatus. In a later analysis, TCR association rates were found to vary across HLA loci, with the most associated TCRs seen for DRB1 alleles and the fewest for HLA-C alleles. The authors suggested that the approach could potentially be generalized to other disease states and immunological phenotypes. Most TCR sequences were observed very rarely across donors, whereas some public TCRs were present in many individuals. The classifier was reported to diagnose cytomegalovirus status with high specificity and sensitivity in both the original and validation cohorts. Assigning TCR associations to individual alleles was difficult when HLA alleles, especially DR and DQ, strongly co-occurred. Some IMGT-functional V segments, including TRBV6-2 and TRBV6-3, could not be told apart with the 87-base-pair reads, so those segments were excluded. Because HLA typing was unavailable for some donors at each locus, only the typed subset was used in association tests. The study gave a list of roughly 150 TCR beta chains associated with cytomegalovirus. Several of the top co-occurrence clusters appeared to be linked to parvovirus B19, influenza, CMV and Epstein-Barr virus, according to a later analysis. A further reported finding was that TCR beta sequences accurately predicted the HLA-A and HLA-B alleles for most subjects in the first cohort. Presence/absence analyses assumed roughly uniform sequencing depth across donors, an assumption that may not hold.

In the case of this clone: There is no known antigen for this receptor. Per-base qualities were not stored, and no clone one base away is much larger.

The germline V gene supplies CDR1 SGHDN and CDR2 FVKESK. V was cut back by 0 bases and J by 0 bases, leaving a gap of 15 bases between them. The CDR3 runs 17 amino acids, cysteine and phenylalanine included. This entry keeps only the CDR3 DNA: 51 bases, framed from base 1. What was sequenced was PBMCs. The clonotype comes from a man in his thirties or forties in good health and CMV-seropositive. The V and J segments used are TRBV14 and TRBJ2-7; TRBD1 could be the D gene, as 6 bases match. The sequenced DNA is TGTGCCAGCAGCCAAGAATTCACAGGGCTTTACTCCTACGAGCAGTACTTC. It translates as CASSQEFTGLYSYEQYF.